The 21 T cell receptor beta chains in this list originate from one sample, sequenced in a study of blood T cell repertoires in COVID-19. Assay used: immunoSEQ multiplex PCR; TCRdb lists only in-frame clones, some missing. The sample includes about 410,000 clones, around 91% of them seen just once. The sequenced material came from peripheral blood. The receptors were gathered from a woman aged 40-49 years with COVID-19, enrolled during active disease.

This clone was observed a handful of times. The chain is built from TRBV28 and TRBJ1-5; D may be TRBD1 (5 bases). CDR1 MDHEN and CDR2 SYDVKM come from the germline V gene. The CDR3 runs to 17 residues. V was clipped by 2 bases and J by 0 bases, with 14 bases between them. The CDR3 nucleotides are TGTGCCAGCAGTTTAAGGCGCAGGGATCTTAGCAATCAGCCCCAGCATTTT. It encodes CASSLRRRDLSNQPQHF.

The chain couples TRBV7-3 to TRBJ2-1; 9 bases are a match to TRBD2. The CDR3 spans 19 residues. Trimming cost V 4 bases and J 1 base; bases outside gene matches: 14. Germline values: CDR1 SGHTA, CDR2 FQGTGA. The CDR3 loop is CASSSPPGGSGGSYNEQFF. The CDR3 region has the DNA TGTGCCAGCAGCTCCCCACCGGGGGGTAGCGGGGGATCCTACAATGAGCAGTTCTTC. The full variable domain, with the rest looked up from reference TRBV7-3 and TRBJ2-1, is GAGVSQTPSNKVTEKGKYVELRCDPISGHTALYWYRQSLGQGPEFLIYFQGTGAADDSGLPNDRFFAVRPEGSVSTLKIQRTERGDSAVYLCASSSPPGGSGGSYNEQFFGPGTRLTVL.

This clone was recorded once. The chain uses TRBV29-1 and TRBJ2-5; D is possibly TRBD2 (6 bases). The ends were cut back, 2 bases at V and 4 bases at J, with 11 bases in the middle. The CDR3 runs to 13 residues. Germline V lookup: CDR1 SQVTM, CDR2 ANQGSEA. CDR3 in DNA: TGCAGCGTTGAACGGGGGTTTACAGAGACCCAGTACTTC. This encodes CSVERGFTETQYF.

The chain is built from TRBV30 and TRBJ2-3; 8 bases are shared with TRBD1. There are 15 residues in the CDR3. Germline V gene sequence: CDR1 GTSNPN, CDR2 SVGIG (reference sequence). Trimming took 1 base from V and 0 from J; bases not matched to a gene: 3. This CDR3 is CAWSANRGSTDTQYF. The DNA of the CDR3 is TGTGCCTGGAGTGCCAACAGGGGGAGCACAGATACGCAGTATTTT.

The CDR3 DNA is TGTGCCAGCAAACCGGGACAGGTTAATTCACCCCTCCACTTT. This translates into CASKPGQVNSPLHF. The rearrangement joins TRBV27 to TRBJ1-6, with 8 bases lining up with TRBD1. V lost 7 bases and J lost 6; bases outside the gene matches: 5. Germline V gene sequence: CDR1 MNHEY, CDR2 SMNVEV (reference sequence). CDR3 length equals 14 residues.

The chain couples TRBV7-2 to TRBJ2-1, with 9 bases fitting TRBD2. The CDR3 totals 16 residues. Germline CDR1 and CDR2: SGHTA and FQGNSA. Trimming removed 1 base from V and 5 bases from J; junction bases left unmatched: 6. The CDR3 is CASSLDSGRTNNEQFF. CDR3 DNA: TGTGCCAGCAGCTTAGACAGCGGGAGGACCAACAATGAGCAGTTCTTC.

The chain has TRBV29-1 and TRBJ1-2; 9 bases match TRBD1. Germline CDR1 is SQVTM and CDR2 is ANQGSEA. V lost 5 bases and J lost 3; bases outside the gene matches: 10. The CDR3 loop spans 15 amino acids. The CDR3 nucleotides read TGCAGCGTTATGCGGGGGACAGGGTTCGACTATGGCTACACCTTC. Amino acid sequence: CSVMRGTGFDYGYTF.

V usage is TRBV6-2 or TRBV6-3 and J usage is TRBJ2-1, with a tentative D call TRBD1 (5 bases). Trimming left V 6 bases short and J 14 bases short, with 17 bases between. The germline V gene has CDR1 MNHEY and CDR2 SVGEGT. This CDR3 comprises 12 residues. The CDR3 region has the DNA TGTGCCAGCAGCTATACAGGAAGCGAGGAGTTCTTC. Amino acid sequence: CASSYTGSEEFF.

The rearrangement links TRBV5-4 to TRBJ1-1; a possible D gene is TRBD1 (5 bases). This CDR3 is 15 amino acids long. V was trimmed by 1 base and J by 0 bases, leaving 10 bases between them. Germline CDR1 SGHNT, CDR2 YYREEE (reference sequence). The CDR3 region is CASSLQGALNTEAFF. The CDR3 DNA sequence: TGTGCCAGCAGCTTGCAAGGGGCCCTGAACACTGAAGCTTTCTTT.

V usage is TRBV7-2 and J usage is TRBJ1-4; 9 bases are shared with TRBD1. V dropped 4 bases and J dropped 8; count of bases not matched to a gene: 8. The CDR3 is made up of 15 amino acids. The germline CDR1 and CDR2 sequences are SGHTA and FQGNSA. The CDR3 DNA reads as TGTGCCAGCAGCTCGTACTCCGGGACAGGGGAAAAACTGTTTTTT. It is translated as CASSSYSGTGEKLFF.

The chain recombines TRBV18 with TRBJ1-6; D is ambiguous. V shed 2 bases and J shed 7 bases, with 9 bases lying between them. Germline V gene lookup returns CDR1 KGHSH and CDR2 LQKENI. The CDR3 covers 14 residues. The CDR3 DNA is TGTGCCAGCTCACCAGGGCCCGCGAATTCACCCCTCCACTTT. As protein: CASSPGPANSPLHF. Filled out from reference TRBV18 and TRBJ1-6, the complete variable domain reads NAGVMQNPRHLVRRRGQEARLRCSPMKGHSHVYWYRQLPEEGLKFMVYLQKENIIDESGMPKERFSAEFPKEGPSILRIQQVVRGDSAAYFCASSPGPANSPLHFGNGTRLTVT.

CDR3 in DNA: TGTGCCAGCAGCTTAAATCCAGGGGGCACCACTGAAGCTTTCTTT. Amino acid sequence: CASSLNPGGTTEAFF. V and J are TRBV7-3 and TRBJ1-1, with 8 bases that match TRBD1. With 1 base clipped from V and 4 bases from J, the junction kept 5 bases outside the gene matches. Germline loops: CDR1 SGHTA, CDR2 FQGTGA. CDR3 length: 15 residues.

The V and J genes are TRBV6-2 or TRBV6-3 and TRBJ2-1; 16 positions agree with TRBD2. Germline V gene lookup returns CDR1 MNHEY and CDR2 SVGEGT. The CDR3 contains 18 residues. With V trimmed by 5 bases and J by 4 bases, 8 bases remained unmatched. This chain's CDR3 is CASSPGTSGGARYNEQFF. CDR3 coding DNA: TGTGCCAGCAGTCCCGGGACTAGCGGGGGGGCACGGTACAATGAGCAGTTCTTC.

The rearrangement uses TRBV19 and TRBJ1-5; D uncertain. V lost 6 bases, J lost 7 bases, and 19 bases lay in between. Germline values: CDR1 LNHDA, CDR2 SQIVND (reference sequence). CDR3 length: 15 amino acids. The chain's CDR3 is CASSPSISTLQPQHF. The DNA for the CDR3 is TGTGCCAGTAGCCCTTCTATTTCCACCTTACAGCCCCAGCATTTT.

The chain combines TRBV7-9 with TRBJ1-5; tentative D call: TRBD1 (5 bases). CDR3 length: 15 residues. V was cut by 5 bases and J by 0 bases, with 11 bases left in between. Germline V CDR1 and CDR2: SEHNR, FQNEAQ (reference sequence). The CDR3 nucleotides read TGTGCCAGCAGCCCTACAGGTTATAGCAATCAGCCCCAGCATTTT. The encoded protein is CASSPTGYSNQPQHF. Full variable domain (remainder filled in from reference TRBV7-9 and TRBJ1-5): DTGVSQNPRHKITKRGQNVTFRCDPISEHNRLYWYRQTLGQGPEFLTYFQNEAQLEKSRLLSDRFSAERPKGSFSTLEIQRTEQGDSAMYLCASSPTGYSNQPQHFGDGTRLSIL.

The gene calls are TRBV6-1 and TRBJ1-5; 9 bases map to TRBD1. This CDR3 has 16 amino acids. V was clipped by 4 bases and J by 0 bases; unmatched bases: 4. Germline values: CDR1 MNHNS, CDR2 SASEGT. The CDR3 reads CASSAHRGHSNQPQHF. The CDR3 DNA sequence: TGTGCCAGCAGTGCCCACAGGGGGCATAGCAATCAGCCCCAGCATTTT.

This chain links TRBV12-2 with TRBJ2-7; no DNA check was done on the table's D call, TRBD2. TRBV12-2 is marked as a pseudogene. This CDR3 is 13 amino acids long. CDR3 loop: CASRPDPRREGRF. DNA for the CDR3: TGTGCAAGTCGCCCTGATCCCCGCCGGGAGGGGAGGTTC.

The chain links TRBV7-9 to TRBJ2-7; unclear D gene. The CDR3 is 12 residues long. Germline assignment: CDR1 SEHNR and CDR2 FQNEAQ (reference sequence). V shed 5 bases and J shed 3 bases, with 8 bases lying between them. The CDR3 spells CASSPGRYEQYF. The CDR3 nucleotides are TGTGCCAGCAGCCCAGGCCGCTACGAGCAGTACTTC.

The chain has TRBV5-1 and TRBJ2-2; no clear D gene. There are 14 residues in the CDR3. V lost 5 bases and J 0 bases, leaving 8 bases between the germline ends. Germline CDR1 is SGHRS and CDR2 is YFSETQ. The CDR3 loop reads CASSGITNTGELFF. The CDR3 DNA reads TGCGCCAGCAGTGGCATCACGAACACCGGGGAGCTGTTTTTT.

The chain links TRBV11-3 to TRBJ2-1; 9 bases match TRBD1. This CDR3 region has 12 residues. Germline values: CDR1 SGHNT, CDR2 YENEEA. V lost 8 bases and J lost 8; bases outside the gene matches: 4. Here the CDR3 DNA reads TGTGCCAGCGCTGACAGGGGGGATGAGCAGTTCTTC. Amino acids: CASADRGDEQFF.

This chain joins TRBV6-2 or TRBV6-3 and TRBJ2-1; 13 bases align to TRBD2. The trim removed 0 bases at V and 4 bases at J, leaving 9 bases unmatched. This CDR3 contains 19 residues. CDR1 and CDR2 (germline): MNHEY, SVGEGT. CDR3 DNA: TGTGCCAGCAGTTACTCGATACGTGGGACTAGCGGGGATTACAATGAGCAGTTCTTC. Translation: CASSYSIRGTSGDYNEQFF.